The rows below give T cell receptor beta chains drawn from one sample of a study of shared clonotypes between healthy human individuals. Clones were read by immunoSEQ multiplex PCR, and TCRdb kept only the in-frame ones, dropping some. The sample shows 1.4 million or so clones, 98% to 99% of them seen only once. What was sequenced was naive CD4+ T cells sorted from blood. These receptors were obtained from a man younger than 45 in good health. The CDR3 runs from the conserved cysteine through the conserved F or W. Fields, in order: V gene, J gene, D gene, clone size, CDR3 protein, CDR3 DNA. D genes are given only for firm matches. Expanded clones get a size class; other rows say once, few or many, or leave the size out.

TRBV6-5	TRBJ2-3	TRBD2	-	CASSSRGLAGLSQYF	TGTGCCAGCAGTTCTAGAGGGCTAGCGGGACTCAGTCAGTATTTT
TRBV28	TRBJ2-7	-	once	CASNQTPRGYEQYF	TGTGCCAGCAATCAAACGCCCCGGGGCTACGAGCAGTACTTC
TRBV25-1	TRBJ2-5	-	-	CASSDPGETQYF	TGTGCCAGCAGTGACCCCGGGGAGACCCAGTACTTC
TRBV15	TRBJ2-2	TRBD1	-	CATSRDTGGRHTGELFF	TGTGCCACCAGCAGAGATACAGGGGGGAGACACACCGGGGAGCTGTTTTTT
TRBV7-9	TRBJ2-7	-	-	CASSRWSYEQYF	TGTGCCAGCAGCAGGTGGTCCTACGAGCAGTACTTC
TRBV10-3	TRBJ1-3	-	-	CAISDSMGGTGNTIYF	TGTGCCATCAGTGATTCTATGGGGGGAACTGGAAACACCATATATTTT
TRBV5-6	TRBJ2-5	TRBD1	-	CASSLGQGQETQYF	TGTGCCAGCAGCCTGGGACAGGGCCAAGAGACCCAGTACTTC
TRBV11-2	TRBJ1-4	-	-	CASSPGISATNEKLFF	TGTGCCAGCAGCCCGGGGATATCTGCAACTAATGAAAAACTGTTTTTT
TRBV10-3	TRBJ2-7	-	-	CAITSYLGGPYEQYF	TGTGCCATCACTTCCTATTTGGGAGGACCCTACGAGCAGTACTTC
TRBV28	TRBJ2-5	-	once	CASSLGSKTQYF	TGTGCCAGCAGTTTAGGGTCGAAGACCCAGTACTTC
TRBV27	TRBJ1-2	TRBD1	-	CASRRDRTNYGYTF	TGTGCCAGCAGACGGGACAGAACTAACTATGGCTACACCTTC
TRBV5-1	TRBJ2-3	-	-	CASNLDSDRRTDTQYF	TGCGCCAGCAATCTAGATTCGGACAGACGCACAGATACGCAGTATTTT
TRBV5-1	TRBJ2-1	-	-	CASSWSAGTYNEQFF	TGCGCCAGCAGCTGGAGTGCGGGGACCTACAATGAGCAGTTCTTC
TRBV7-9	TRBJ2-7	-	-	CASSLAVGLTTYEQYF	TGTGCCAGCAGCTTAGCCGTAGGACTGACCACCTACGAGCAGTACTTC
TRBV9	TRBJ2-3	TRBD2	-	CASSVGVWAGESDTQYF	TGTGCCAGCAGCGTAGGAGTTTGGGCGGGAGAGTCAGATACGCAGTATTTT
TRBV14	TRBJ2-3	-	-	CASSQGQITDTQYF	TGTGCCAGCAGCCAAGGGCAGATTACAGATACGCAGTATTTT
TRBV5-1	TRBJ1-3	-	-	CASSFGPGSGNTIYF	TGCGCCAGCAGCTTTGGGCCAGGGAGCGGAAACACCATATATTTT
TRBV6-5	TRBJ2-1	-	-	CASSPTYELRNEQFF	TGTGCCAGCAGCCCTACGTACGAGCTACGCAATGAGCAGTTCTTC
TRBV7-2	TRBJ2-1	TRBD2	-	CASSSPRLAGSYNEQFF	TGTGCCAGCAGCTCACCCCGACTAGCGGGAAGCTACAATGAGCAGTTCTTC
TRBV30	TRBJ1-1	-	-	CAWSGGGAEAFF	TGTGCCTGGAGCGGTGGGGGAGCAGAAGCTTTCTTT
TRBV4-1	TRBJ2-7	TRBD2	-	CASSPPLAGGLDEQYF	TGCGCCAGCAGCCCCCCTCTAGCGGGAGGGCTCGACGAGCAGTACTTC
TRBV28	TRBJ2-3	-	-	CASSPTIIGSTDTQYF	TGTGCCAGCAGCCCCACTATTATCGGGAGTACAGATACGCAGTATTTT
TRBV6-1	TRBJ1-5	-	-	CASSVAGNQPQHF	TGTGCCAGCAGTGTAGCAGGGAATCAGCCCCAGCATTTT
TRBV18	TRBJ2-7	-	-	CASSWDRRSSYEQYF	TGTGCCAGCTCCTGGGACCGAAGGAGCTCCTACGAGCAGTACTTC
TRBV15	TRBJ2-1	TRBD2	-	CATSSPLAGGPNEQFF	TGTGCCACCAGCAGCCCCCTAGCGGGAGGGCCCAATGAGCAGTTCTTC
TRBV5-1	TRBJ2-7	-	-	CASSLSGAPGLDYEQYF	TGCGCCAGCAGCTTGTCAGGGGCTCCCGGTCTTGACTACGAGCAGTACTTC